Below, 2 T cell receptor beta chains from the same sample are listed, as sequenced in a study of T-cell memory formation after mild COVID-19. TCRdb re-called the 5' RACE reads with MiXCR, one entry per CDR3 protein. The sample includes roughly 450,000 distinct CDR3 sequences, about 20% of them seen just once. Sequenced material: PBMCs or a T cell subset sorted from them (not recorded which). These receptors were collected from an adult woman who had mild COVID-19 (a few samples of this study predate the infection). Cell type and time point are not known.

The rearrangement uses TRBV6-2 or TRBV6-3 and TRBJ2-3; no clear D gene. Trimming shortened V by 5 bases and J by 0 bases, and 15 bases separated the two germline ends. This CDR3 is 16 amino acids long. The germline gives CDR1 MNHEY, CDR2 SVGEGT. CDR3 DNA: TGTGCCAGCAGTGTACAGAAGCCTCTAAGCACAGATACGCAGTATTTT. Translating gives CASSVQKPLSTDTQYF.

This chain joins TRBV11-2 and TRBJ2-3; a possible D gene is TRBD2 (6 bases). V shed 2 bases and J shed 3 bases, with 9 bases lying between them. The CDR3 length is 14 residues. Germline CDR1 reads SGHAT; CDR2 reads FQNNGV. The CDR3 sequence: CASSLWGGTDTQYF. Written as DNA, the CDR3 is TGTGCCAGCAGCTTATGGGGAGGAACAGATACGCAGTATTTT.